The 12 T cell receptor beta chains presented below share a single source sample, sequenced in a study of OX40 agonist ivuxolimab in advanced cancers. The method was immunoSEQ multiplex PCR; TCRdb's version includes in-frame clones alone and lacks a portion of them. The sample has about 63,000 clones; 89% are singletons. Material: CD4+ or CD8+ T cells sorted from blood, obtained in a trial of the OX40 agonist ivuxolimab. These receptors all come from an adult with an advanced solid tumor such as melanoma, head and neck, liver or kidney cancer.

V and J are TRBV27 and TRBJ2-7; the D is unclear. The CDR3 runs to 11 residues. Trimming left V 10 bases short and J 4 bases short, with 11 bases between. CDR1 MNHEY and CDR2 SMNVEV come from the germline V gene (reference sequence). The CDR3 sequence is CATSNPYEQYF. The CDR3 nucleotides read TGTGCCACTAGTAATCCATACGAGCAGTACTTC.

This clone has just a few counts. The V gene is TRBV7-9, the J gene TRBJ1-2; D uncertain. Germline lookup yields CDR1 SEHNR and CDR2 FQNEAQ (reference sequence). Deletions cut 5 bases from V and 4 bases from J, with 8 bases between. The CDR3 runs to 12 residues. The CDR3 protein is CASSQDAYGYTF. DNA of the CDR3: TGTGCCAGCAGCCAAGATGCCTATGGCTACACCTTC.

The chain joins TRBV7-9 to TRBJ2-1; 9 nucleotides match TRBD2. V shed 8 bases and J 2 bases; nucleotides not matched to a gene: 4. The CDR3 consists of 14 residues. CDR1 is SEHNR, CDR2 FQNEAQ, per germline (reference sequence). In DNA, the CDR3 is TGTGCCAGCGGCGGGAGGGCGGCCTACAATGAGCAGTTCTTC. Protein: CASGGRAAYNEQFF. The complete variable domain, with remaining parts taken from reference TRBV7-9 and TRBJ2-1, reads DTGVSQNPRHKITKRGQNVTFRCDPISEHNRLYWYRQTLGQGPEFLTYFQNEAQLEKSRLLSDRFSAERPKGSFSTLEIQRTEQGDSAMYLCASGGRAAYNEQFFGPGTRLTVL.

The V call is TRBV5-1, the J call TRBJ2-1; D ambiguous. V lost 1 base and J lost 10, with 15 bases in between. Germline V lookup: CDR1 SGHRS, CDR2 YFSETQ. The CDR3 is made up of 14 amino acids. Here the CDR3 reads CASSLPTTSREQFF. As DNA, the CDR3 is TGCGCCAGCAGCTTGCCTACTACCTCTAGGGAGCAGTTCTTC.

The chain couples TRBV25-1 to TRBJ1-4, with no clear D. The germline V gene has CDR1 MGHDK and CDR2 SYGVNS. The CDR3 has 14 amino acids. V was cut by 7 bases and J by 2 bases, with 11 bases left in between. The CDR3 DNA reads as TGTGCCAGCACCTCCTATTCGACTAATGAAAAACTGTTTTTT. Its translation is CASTSYSTNEKLFF.

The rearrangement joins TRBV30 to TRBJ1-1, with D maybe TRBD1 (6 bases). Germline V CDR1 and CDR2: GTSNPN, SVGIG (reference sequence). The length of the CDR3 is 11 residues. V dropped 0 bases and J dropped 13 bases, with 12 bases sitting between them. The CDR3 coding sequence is TGTGCCTGGAGTGTACCCAGGGGTAATTTCTTT. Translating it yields CAWSVPRGNFF.

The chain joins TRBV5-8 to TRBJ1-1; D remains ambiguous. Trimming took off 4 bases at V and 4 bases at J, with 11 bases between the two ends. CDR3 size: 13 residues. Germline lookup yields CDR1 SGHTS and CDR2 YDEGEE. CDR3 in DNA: TGTGCCAGCAGCCCCCGTTATCTCACTGAAGCTTTCTTT. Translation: CASSPRYLTEAFF.

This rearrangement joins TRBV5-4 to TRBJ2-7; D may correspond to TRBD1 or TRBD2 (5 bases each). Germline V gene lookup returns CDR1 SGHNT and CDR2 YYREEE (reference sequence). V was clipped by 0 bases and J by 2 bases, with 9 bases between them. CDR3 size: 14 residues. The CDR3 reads CASSLVGGTYEQYF. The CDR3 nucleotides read TGTGCCAGCAGCTTGGTTGGGGGTACCTACGAGCAGTACTTC.

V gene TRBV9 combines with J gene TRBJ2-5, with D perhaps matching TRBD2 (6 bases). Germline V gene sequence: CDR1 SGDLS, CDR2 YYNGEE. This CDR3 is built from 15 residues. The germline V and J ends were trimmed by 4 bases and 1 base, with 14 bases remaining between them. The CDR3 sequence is CASSQGGEPQETQYF. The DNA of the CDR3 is TGTGCCAGCAGCCAAGGCGGGGAGCCCCAAGAGACCCAGTACTTC.

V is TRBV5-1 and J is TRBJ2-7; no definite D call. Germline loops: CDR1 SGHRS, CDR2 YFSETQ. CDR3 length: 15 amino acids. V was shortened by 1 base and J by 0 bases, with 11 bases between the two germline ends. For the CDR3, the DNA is TGCGCCAGCAGCTTGACACCGGGCGGCTCCTACGAGCAGTACTTC. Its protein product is CASSLTPGGSYEQYF.

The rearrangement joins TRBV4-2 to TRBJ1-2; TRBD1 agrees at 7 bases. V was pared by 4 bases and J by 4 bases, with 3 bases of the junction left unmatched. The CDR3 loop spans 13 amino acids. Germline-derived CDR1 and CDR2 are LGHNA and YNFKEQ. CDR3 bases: TGTGCCAGCAGCCCAGGGGGTAGCTATGGCTACACCTTC. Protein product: CASSPGGSYGYTF.

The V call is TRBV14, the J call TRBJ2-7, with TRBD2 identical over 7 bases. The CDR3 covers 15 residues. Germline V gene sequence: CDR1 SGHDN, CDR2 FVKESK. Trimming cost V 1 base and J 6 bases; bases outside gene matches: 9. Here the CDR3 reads CASSQVGGTSGEQYF. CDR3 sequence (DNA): TGTGCCAGCAGCCAAGTGGGGGGGACCAGTGGCGAGCAGTACTTC.